This TCR beta chain was obtained from a study of T cells in Graves' hyperthyroidism and ophthalmopathy. This CDR3 comprises 16 residues. V lost 3 bases and J lost 0; bases outside the gene matches: 4. The germline V gene has CDR1 SGDLS and CDR2 YYNGEE. Newly diagnosed hyperthyroidism patients aged 18 to 65 years had disease lasting under 2 months. This clonotype showed up just a few times. The source material, RNA transcripts, was used to amplify TCR beta CDR3 regions. HTBI primers were employed in a first-round RT-PCR of the TCR CDR3. MiXCR was run by TCRdb on the multiplex PCR reads, yielding one entry per CDR3 protein. Of around 800,000 distinct CDR3 sequences listed, approximately 40% were seen once; the top ten hold approximately 8.7%.

The receptor comes from a man aged 18 to 35 with Graves' hyperthyroidism. V is TRBV9 and J is TRBJ2-2; 8 bases are a match to TRBD2. Sequenced material: blood. CDR3 in DNA: TGTGCCAGCAGCGAAAGAGCGGGAGCGAACACCGGGGAGCTGTTTTTT. Translated: CASSERAGANTGELFF.